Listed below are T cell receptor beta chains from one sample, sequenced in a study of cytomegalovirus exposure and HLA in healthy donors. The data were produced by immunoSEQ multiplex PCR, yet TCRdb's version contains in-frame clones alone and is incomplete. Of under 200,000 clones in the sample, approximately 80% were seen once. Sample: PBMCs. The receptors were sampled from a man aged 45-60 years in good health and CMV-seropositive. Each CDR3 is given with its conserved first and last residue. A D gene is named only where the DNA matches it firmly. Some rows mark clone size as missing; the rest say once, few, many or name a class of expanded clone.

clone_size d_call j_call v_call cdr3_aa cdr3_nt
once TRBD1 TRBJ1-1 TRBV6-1 CASRDGQGEAFF TGTGCCAGCAGGGACGGACAGGGGGAAGCTTTCTTT
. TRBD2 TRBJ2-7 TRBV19 CASKTRTSGGTYEQHF TGTGCCAGTAAGACCCGGACTAGCGGGGGAACCTACGAGCAGCACTTC
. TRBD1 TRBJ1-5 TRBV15 CATSRDRDRDRSNQPQHF TGTGCCACCAGCAGAGATCGGGACAGGGACAGGAGCAATCAGCCCCAGCATTTT
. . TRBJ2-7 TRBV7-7 CASSLGRDTTYEQYF TGTGCCAGCAGCTTAGGTCGGGACACTACCTACGAGCAGTACTTC
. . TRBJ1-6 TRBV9 CASSVAIQVGSPLHF TGTGCCAGCAGCGTAGCTATCCAGGTTGGTTCACCCCTCCACTTT
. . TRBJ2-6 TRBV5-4 CASSVRDTISGANVLTF TGTGCCAGCAGCGTACGGGACACCATCTCTGGGGCCAACGTCCTGACTTTC
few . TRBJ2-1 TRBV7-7 CASSRGRLVRYNEQFF TGTGCTAGCAGCAGGGGACGACTAGTACGCTACAATGAGCAGTTCTTC
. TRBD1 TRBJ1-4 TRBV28 CASKEQGATNEKLFF TGTGCCAGCAAAGAACAGGGGGCAACTAATGAAAAACTGTTTTTT
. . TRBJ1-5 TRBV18 CASSSGRLGQPQHF TGTGCCAGCTCGTCAGGGAGACTAGGTCAGCCCCAGCATTTT
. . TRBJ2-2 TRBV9 CASSVGEGGTERSGELFF TGTGCCAGCAGCGTAGGCGAGGGCGGGACGGAACGTAGCGGGGAGCTGTTTTTT
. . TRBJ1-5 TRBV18 CASSPSPVQPQHF TGTGCCAGCTCACCATCCCCAGTCCAGCCCCAGCATTTT
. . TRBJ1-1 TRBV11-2 CASSFGEATEAFF TGTGCCAGCAGCTTCGGCGAGGCCACTGAAGCTTTCTTT
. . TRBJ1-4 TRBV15 CATSTPPTRVFNEKLFF TGTGCCACCAGTACCCCACCCACGAGGGTTTTTAATGAAAAACTGTTTTTT
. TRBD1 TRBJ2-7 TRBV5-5 CASSLPGTGSYEQYF TGTGCCAGCAGCTTGCCGGGGACAGGGTCCTACGAGCAGTACTTC
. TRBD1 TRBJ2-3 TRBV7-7 CASRKGTGPTDTQYF TGTGCTAGCAGAAAGGGGACAGGACCCACAGATACGCAGTATTTT
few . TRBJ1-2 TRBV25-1 CASSGPGVGRYGYTF TGTGCCAGCAGTGGGCCCGGGGTGGGGAGGTATGGCTACACCTTC
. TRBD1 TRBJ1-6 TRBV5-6 CASSLGDRTESPLHF TGTGCCAGCAGCTTGGGGGACAGGACGGAATCACCCCTCCACTTT
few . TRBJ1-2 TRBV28 CASSPGQSYGYTF TGTGCCAGCAGCCCCGGACAGTCCTATGGCTACACCTTC
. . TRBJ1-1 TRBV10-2 CASGEFPVNTEAFF TGCGCCAGCGGTGAGTTCCCGGTGAACACTGAAGCTTTCTTT
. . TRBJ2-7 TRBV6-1 CASGWTAYEQYF TGTGCCAGTGGGTGGACAGCGTACGAGCAGTACTTC
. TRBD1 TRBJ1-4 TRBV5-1 CASSLGDREFQEKLFF TGCGCCAGCAGCTTGGGGGACAGGGAATTTCAAGAAAAACTGTTTTTT
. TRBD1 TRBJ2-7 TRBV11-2 CASSAWDSSYEQYF TGTGCCAGCAGCGCCTGGGACAGCTCCTACGAGCAGTACTTC
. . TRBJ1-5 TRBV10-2 CASSERQSNQPQHF TGCGCCAGCAGTGAAAGACAGTCCAATCAGCCCCAGCATTTT
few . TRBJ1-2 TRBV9 CASSVEPHAELYGYTF TGTGCCAGCAGCGTAGAACCTCACGCGGAGCTCTATGGCTACACCTTC
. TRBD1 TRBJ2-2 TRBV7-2 CASSFGVGQAHTGELFF TGTGCCAGCAGCTTCGGAGTTGGACAGGCGCACACCGGGGAGCTGTTTTTT
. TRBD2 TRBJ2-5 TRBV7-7 CASSQEARTSGGMGAETQYF TGTGCCAGCAGTCAAGAAGCCCGGACTAGCGGGGGAATGGGGGCAGAGACCCAGTACTTC